Listed here are 32 T cell receptor beta chains from one sample, sequenced in a study of T cells in Graves' hyperthyroidism and ophthalmopathy. From RNA transcripts, TCR beta CDR3 regions were amplified. Researchers ran a first-round RT-PCR on the TCR CDR3 using the HTBI primer set. From the multiplex PCR reads, TCRdb called clonotypes with MiXCR, one entry per CDR3 protein. The table has approximately 560,000 distinct CDR3 sequences, less than 20% seen once. Material for sequencing was blood. Every receptor here comes from a woman aged 25 to 39 with Graves' hyperthyroidism.

This clonotype was detected many times. The chain combines TRBV18 with TRBJ2-5, with TRBD1 matching 7 bases. Germline V CDR1 and CDR2: KGHSH, LQKENI. The CDR3 length is 15 residues. The ends lost 1 base at V and 5 bases at J; junction bases unmatched: 7. The CDR3 DNA sequence: TGTGCCAGCTCACCACGAACAGGGGCGGAGGAGACCCAGTACTTC. Protein sequence: CASSPRTGAEETQYF. The full variable domain, rest sourced from reference TRBV18 and TRBJ2-5, is NAGVMQNPRHLVRRRGQEARLRCSPMKGHSHVYWYRQLPEEGLKFMVYLQKENIIDESGMPKERFSAEFPKEGPSILRIQQVVRGDSAAYFCASSPRTGAEETQYFGPGTRLLVL.

This clonotype was detected ten times or more. This rearrangement joins TRBV7-2 to TRBJ2-5; 11 bases are a match to TRBD2. The CDR3 runs 16 residues. The J segment lost 1 base and the V segment lost 6 bases, leaving 7 bases of the junction unmatched. CDR1 SGHTA and CDR2 FQGNSA come from the germline V gene. The CDR3: CASRTTSGTIQETQYF. The CDR3 nucleotides read TGTGCCAGCAGAACGACTAGCGGGACCATCCAAGAGACCCAGTACTTC.

About this clonotype itself: This could be a read error, since a much larger clone is one nucleotide away. This chain uses TRBV3-1 with TRBJ1-5; D possibly corresponds to TRBD1 (5 bases). Germline lookup yields CDR1 LGHDT and CDR2 YNNKEL (reference sequence). The CDR3 has 17 amino acids. CDR3 coding DNA: TGTGCCAGCAGCCAAGGAGGAAGGGGTTCCTTCGGTCAGCCCCGGCATTTT. This codes for CASSQGGRGSFGQPRHF.

The chain carries TRBV10-3 and TRBJ2-1; 8 bases agree with TRBD2. There are 15 residues in the CDR3. In germline, CDR1 is ENHRY, CDR2 SYGVKD. The trim removed 8 bases at V and 2 bases at J, leaving 8 bases unmatched. CDR3 coding DNA: TGTGCCATCCGTTCGCTAGCGGGTACCTACAATGAGCAGTTCTTC. This gives the protein CAIRSLAGTYNEQFF.

This rearrangement joins TRBV5-4 to TRBJ2-7; D unresolved. Germline CDR1 SGHNT, CDR2 YYREEE (reference sequence). The length of the CDR3 is 14 residues. Trimming removed 1 base from V and 3 bases from J, with 11 bases in between. CDR3 amino acids: CASSLRSNDYEQYF. Here the CDR3 DNA reads TGTGCCAGCAGCTTGCGGAGCAATGACTACGAGCAGTACTTC. Full variable domain (rest looked up from reference TRBV5-4 and TRBJ2-7): ETGVTQSPTHLIKTRGQQVTLRCSSQSGHNTVSWYQQALGQGPQFIFQYYREEENGRGNFPPRFSGLQFPNYSSELNVNALELDDSALYLCASSLRSNDYEQYFGPGTRLTVT.

This clonotype was seen many times. The J gene is TRBJ2-1, the V gene TRBV11-2; 7 nucleotides agree with TRBD2. The J segment lost 8 bases and the V segment lost 2 bases, leaving 9 bases of the junction unmatched. The CDR3 length is 15 residues. Germline assignment: CDR1 SGHAT and CDR2 FQNNGV. CDR3 in DNA: TGTGCCAGCAGCTTACAGCGCGGGAGTAGCCATGAGCAGTTCTTC. Translated, it gives CASSLQRGSSHEQFF.

The chain recombines TRBV3-1 with TRBJ1-2; 7 bases align to TRBD1. The CDR3 is 16 amino acids. The V gene end was trimmed by 0 bases and the J gene end by 3 bases; junction bases not matched to a gene: 7. CDR1 and CDR2 (germline): LGHDT, YNNKEL (reference sequence). CDR3 protein: CASSQDGQGGDYGYTF. DNA of the CDR3: TGTGCCAGCAGCCAAGACGGGCAGGGGGGCGACTATGGCTACACCTTC.

This clonotype was observed a handful of times. This sequence joins TRBV5-6 and TRBJ2-5, with 12 bases matching TRBD2. The V segment lost 4 bases and the J segment 5 bases; nucleotides outside the gene matches: 6. The CDR3 consists of 15 residues. CDR1 SGHDT and CDR2 YYEEEE come from the germline V gene. The CDR3 region is CASSHRGLAGETQYF. The CDR3 DNA sequence: TGTGCCAGCAGCCACCGGGGACTAGCGGGTGAGACCCAGTACTTC.

This clonotype has more than one count but fewer than ten. This chain links TRBV20-1 with TRBJ2-7; no firm D call. Germline V gene sequence: CDR1 DFQATT, CDR2 SNEGSKA (reference sequence). V was cut by 3 bases and J by 6 bases, with 15 bases left in between. The CDR3 runs to 13 residues. CDR3 amino acids: CSASPWALVEQYF. The CDR3 bases are TGCAGTGCTAGCCCTTGGGCCCTCGTCGAGCAGTACTTC.

The CDR3 loop reads CSAQGSSYNEQFF. DNA of the CDR3: TGCAGTGCCCAGGGGAGCTCCTACAATGAGCAGTTCTTC. The chain links TRBV20-1 to TRBJ2-1; tentative D call: TRBD1 (6 bases). Germline CDR1 reads DFQATT; CDR2 reads SNEGSKA (reference sequence). Trimming took 6 bases from V and 0 from J, leaving 9 bases between them. CDR3 size: 13 residues.

This clonotype was seen ten or more times. V and J are TRBV11-2 and TRBJ2-7; weak D call: TRBD1 (6 bases). CDR3 size: 14 residues. CDR1 and CDR2 from the germline V gene are SGHAT and FQNNGV. V was clipped by 3 bases and J by 4 bases, with 13 bases between them. CDR3 DNA: TGTGCCAGCAGCTTCCGGGACACCCCTTACGAGCAGTACTTC. Residues: CASSFRDTPYEQYF.

This clonotype was seen a few times. This chain links TRBV13 with TRBJ2-2; D unclear. The ends were cut back, 3 bases at V and 2 bases at J, with 13 bases in the middle. The CDR3 loop spans 16 amino acids. In germline, CDR1 is PRHDT, CDR2 FYEKMQ (reference sequence). The CDR3: CASSFWQPHNTGELFF. CDR3 sequence (DNA): TGTGCCAGCAGCTTTTGGCAGCCACATAACACCGGGGAGCTGTTTTTT.

This clonotype was seen a handful of times. CDR3 amino acids: CASGFHPTGGPEMNEQYF. CDR3 DNA: TGTGCTAGTGGTTTCCACCCGACAGGAGGCCCAGAGATGAACGAGCAGTACTTC. The V call is TRBV12-5, the J call TRBJ2-7; TRBD1 might be the D (6 bases). The germline V gene encodes CDR1 LGHNT and CDR2 FRNRAP. Trimming stripped 3 bases from V and 5 bases from J, with 26 bases between. CDR3 length: 18 residues.

The chain carries TRBV3-1 and TRBJ2-3; 7 bases line up with TRBD2. Losses at the gene ends were 1 base for V and 4 bases for J; bases not matched to a gene: 5. Germline V gives CDR1 LGHDT, CDR2 YNNKEL (reference sequence). This CDR3 region has 15 residues. The CDR3 DNA reads TGTGCCAGCAGCCAAGTCGTCGGGGGGTCAGATACGCAGTATTTT. It is translated as CASSQVVGGSDTQYF.

CDR3 sequence (DNA): TGCAGTGCTAGAGATTTAACCTACGAGCAGTACTTC. This codes for CSARDLTYEQYF. The chain recombines TRBV20-1 with TRBJ2-7, with D unclear. Trimming cost V 0 bases and J 2 bases, with 5 bases left between them. The CDR3 contains 12 residues. Germline-derived CDR1 and CDR2 are DFQATT and SNEGSKA (reference sequence).

The V and J genes are TRBV30 and TRBJ2-7; 14 bases agree with TRBD2. Looked up from germline, CDR1 is GTSNPN and CDR2 is SVGIG (reference sequence). The ends lost 3 bases at V and 1 base at J; junction bases unmatched: 11. This CDR3 is built from 18 residues. CDR3 DNA sequence: TGTGCCTGGAGCGGACTAGCGGGAGGACCCCTACTATCCTACGAGCAGTACTTC. It encodes CAWSGLAGGPLLSYEQYF.

This clonotype was seen ten or more times. V and J are TRBV2 and TRBJ2-3; unclear D gene. Deletions cut 6 bases from V and 0 bases from J, with 19 bases between. The CDR3 contains 17 residues. Germline V CDR1 and CDR2: SNHLY, FYNNEI. Here the CDR3 reads CASRRAVTSPSTDTQYF. DNA of the CDR3: TGTGCCAGCAGGAGAGCCGTTACCAGCCCGAGCACAGATACGCAGTATTTT.

This clonotype occurred many times. This chain links TRBV20-1 with TRBJ1-1; D may be TRBD1 (5 bases). Germline-derived CDR1 and CDR2 are DFQATT and SNEGSKA (reference sequence). V was cut by 0 bases and J by 0 bases, with 11 bases left in between. The CDR3 consists of 15 residues. CDR3 nucleotide sequence: TGCAGTGCTAGAGAGGCGGGGGTAATGAACACTGAAGCTTTCTTT. This sequence encodes CSAREAGVMNTEAFF.

This clonotype occurred many times. J is TRBJ2-1 and V is TRBV18, with 8 bases matching TRBD1. V gave up 4 bases and J gave up 4 bases; unmatched junction bases: 6. Germline V CDR1 and CDR2: KGHSH, LQKENI. This CDR3 comprises 15 residues. The CDR3 DNA sequence: TGTGCCAGCTCACTGGGGACAGGTGATTACAATGAGCAGTTCTTC. The encoded protein is CASSLGTGDYNEQFF.

This clonotype was found a few times. The rearrangement links TRBV6-5 to TRBJ1-2; D remains ambiguous. In germline, CDR1 is MNHEY, CDR2 SVGAGI. The length of the CDR3 is 15 residues. V gave up 2 bases and J gave up 8 bases, with 18 bases separating them. CDR3 in amino acids: CASSYPQSTAEGYTF. CDR3 sequence (DNA): TGTGCCAGCAGTTACCCCCAGTCCACAGCAGAAGGCTACACCTTC.

The V and J genes are TRBV7-6 and TRBJ2-3; 7 bases line up with TRBD2. V lost 7 bases, J lost 0 bases, and 13 bases stayed unmatched. The germline CDR1 and CDR2 sequences are SGHVS and FNYEAQ. This CDR3 spans 17 amino acids. The CDR3 DNA is TGTGCCAGCAAGCGGGGATGGGTGGATTCTAGCACAGATACGCAGTATTTT. Protein product: CASKRGWVDSSTDTQYF.

This clonotype was seen a handful of times. This sequence joins TRBV12-3 or TRBV12-4 and TRBJ2-3; D not resolved. This CDR3 is built from 14 residues. Trimming shortened V by 3 bases and J by 3 bases, and 10 bases separated the two germline ends. DNA for the CDR3: TGTGCCAGCAGTTTCATTGGTTCTACAGATACGCAGTATTTT. Its translation is CASSFIGSTDTQYF.

This clonotype was seen repeatedly, ten times or more. The rearrangement uses TRBV14 and TRBJ2-7; TRBD2 might be the D (5 bases). Germline V gives CDR1 SGHDN, CDR2 FVKESK. Between the trimmed V and J ends, which lost 1 base and 0 bases, there was a span of 10 bases. This CDR3 spans 15 amino acids. CDR3 coding DNA: TGTGCCAGCAGCCAAGGGCGGGTAGTCTCCTACGAGCAGTACTTC. The encoded protein is CASSQGRVVSYEQYF. Variable domain in full (rest from reference TRBV14 and TRBJ2-7): EAGVTQFPSHSVIEKGQTVTLRCDPISGHDNLYWYRRVMGKEIKFLLHFVKESKQDESGMPNNRFLAERTGGTYSTLKVQPAELEDSGVYFCASSQGRVVSYEQYFGPGTRLTVT.

This clonotype came up many times. The V call is TRBV6-1, the J call TRBJ2-1; D uncertain. Germline loops: CDR1 MNHNS, CDR2 SASEGT. The CDR3 loop spans 14 amino acids. Trimming shortened V by 6 bases and J by 1 base, and 10 bases separated the two germline ends. The CDR3, as DNA: TGTGCCAGCAGAGTATCTCCGTCCTACAATGAGCAGTTCTTC. It translates to CASRVSPSYNEQFF.

Here the CDR3 reads CASSAPRYEQFF. DNA of the CDR3: TGTGCCAGTAGTGCTCCTAGGTATGAGCAGTTCTTC. The rearrangement uses TRBV19 and TRBJ2-1; unclear D gene. V was cut by 5 bases and J by 8 bases, with 10 bases left in between. This CDR3 has 12 amino acids. Germline V gives CDR1 LNHDA, CDR2 SQIVND (reference sequence).

This clonotype was counted between two and nine times. V is TRBV4-2 and J is TRBJ2-3; 8 bases agree with TRBD1. The CDR3 spans 18 residues. With V trimmed by 2 bases and J by 3 bases, 13 bases remained unmatched. The V gene's germline CDR1 is LGHNA and CDR2 YNFKEQ. CDR3: CASSQYLQGALGTDTQYF. The CDR3 nucleotides are TGTGCCAGCAGCCAATACCTTCAGGGGGCGCTCGGGACAGATACGCAGTATTTT.

The gene calls are TRBV6-2 or TRBV6-3 and TRBJ2-5; TRBD1 might be the D (5 bases). This CDR3 comprises 14 residues. V was clipped by 4 bases and J by 2 bases, with 11 bases between them. The germline gives CDR1 MNHEY, CDR2 SVGEGT. The CDR3 sequence is CASSSQGPQETQYF. CDR3 nucleotide sequence: TGTGCCAGCAGTTCCCAGGGCCCGCAAGAGACCCAGTACTTC.

There are many counts of this clonotype. As DNA, the CDR3 is TGCAGCGTTGCAAAACTAGCAGGGCAAGAGACCCAGTACTTC. Amino acid sequence: CSVAKLAGQETQYF. The V call is TRBV29-1, the J call TRBJ2-5; D may be TRBD2 (6 bases). The germline gives CDR1 SQVTM, CDR2 ANQGSEA. CDR3 length: 14 amino acids. V lost 4 bases and J lost 2, with 14 bases in between.

This clonotype has only a few counts. The rearrangement uses TRBV28 and TRBJ2-1; no reliable D call. V lost 5 bases to trimming and J lost 3 bases, with 20 bases between them. The CDR3 sequence is 17 residues long. The germline V gene has CDR1 MDHEN and CDR2 SYDVKM. The CDR3: CASSPVAPQAIYNEQFF. For the CDR3, the DNA is TGTGCCAGCAGTCCAGTAGCCCCCCAAGCGATCTACAATGAGCAGTTCTTC.

The genes are TRBV19 and TRBJ2-1; 7 bases align to TRBD1. Germline trimming cut 4 bases from V and 4 bases from J; bases unmatched to any gene: 1. The CDR3 contains 13 residues. Germline CDR1 and CDR2: LNHDA and SQIVND (reference sequence). The CDR3 DNA reads as TGTGCCAGTAGTAAGACAGGGTACAATGAGCAGTTCTTC. The encoded protein is CASSKTGYNEQFF.

The chain links TRBV28 to TRBJ2-7; D unclear. V lost 6 bases, J lost 3 bases, and 12 bases lay in between. Germline lookup yields CDR1 MDHEN and CDR2 SYDVKM. The length of the CDR3 is 13 residues. This chain's CDR3 is CASSLTWNYEQYF. CDR3 nucleotides: TGTGCCAGCAGCCTGACTTGGAACTACGAGCAGTACTTC.

The sample holds many counts of this clonotype. This chain's CDR3 is CASSLRHTGEQYF. In nucleotides, the CDR3 is TGTGCCAGCAGTTTAAGGCACACGGGCGAGCAGTACTTC. The genes are TRBV6-5 and TRBJ2-7; D uncertain. V gave up 4 bases and J gave up 6 bases, with 13 bases separating them. The germline gives CDR1 MNHEY, CDR2 SVGAGI. This CDR3 comprises 13 residues.